This is a list of T cell receptor beta chains from one sample in a study of shared clonotypes between healthy human individuals. The method was immunoSEQ multiplex PCR; TCRdb's version includes in-frame clones alone and lacks a portion of them. The data hold around 2,100,000 clones, with about 95% observed a single time. The sample was naive CD8+ T cells sorted from blood. The receptors stem from a man younger than 35 in good health. The CDR3 runs from the conserved cysteine through the conserved F or W. The D gene is left open where the match is weak. Not all rows give a size; the values are once, few, many and, for expanded clones, a class.

13	.	.	TRBV27	TRBJ2-7	CATRGHTFYEQYF	TGTGCCACCAGGGGACATACCTTCTACGAGCAGTACTTC
15	.	.	TRBV11-2	TRBJ2-3	CASSFHGGPADTQYF	TGTGCCAGCAGCTTTCACGGGGGCCCCGCAGATACGCAGTATTTT
15	once	.	TRBV6-1	TRBJ2-7	CASRSPGPQINEQYF	TGTGCCAGCAGATCCCCGGGACCCCAAATCAACGAGCAGTACTTC
15	once	.	TRBV27	TRBJ1-6	CASSPDIGWGSPLHF	TGTGCCAGCAGCCCCGACATCGGCTGGGGTTCACCCCTCCACTTT
16	.	.	TRBV28	TRBJ2-7	CASSSIYTGSALEQYF	TGTGCCAGCAGTTCTATATATACCGGGTCGGCATTGGAGCAGTACTTC
11	.	.	TRBV10-3	TRBJ2-1	CAISAGGEQFF	TGTGCCATCAGTGCGGGGGGCGAGCAGTTCTTC
15	.	.	TRBV15	TRBJ1-1	CATSRDQGPFTEAFF	TGTGCCACCAGCAGAGATCAGGGCCCTTTTACTGAAGCTTTCTTT
16	once	.	TRBV5-6	TRBJ1-1	CASSFNPGAENTEAFF	TGTGCCAGCAGCTTCAACCCCGGCGCGGAGAACACTGAAGCTTTCTTT
16	.	TRBD2	TRBV4-1	TRBJ2-7	CASSQVWTSGNYEQYF	TGCGCCAGCAGCCAAGTGTGGACTAGCGGGAACTACGAGCAGTACTTC
15	.	TRBD2	TRBV4-1	TRBJ2-7	CASSQESGRGFEQYF	TGCGCCAGCAGCCAAGAGTCCGGGAGGGGTTTCGAGCAGTACTTC
17	.	.	TRBV6-1	TRBJ1-4	CASSARAGGGTNEKLFF	TGTGCCAGCAGTGCTCGGGCGGGAGGAGGAACTAATGAAAAACTGTTTTTT
14	.	.	TRBV29-1	TRBJ1-2	CSVDWQSRIYGYTF	TGCAGCGTTGATTGGCAGTCGAGGATCTATGGCTACACCTTC
15	.	TRBD2	TRBV5-6	TRBJ2-7	CASSLETSATYEQYF	TGTGCCAGCAGCTTAGAGACTAGCGCGACCTACGAGCAGTACTTC
14	.	TRBD1	TRBV19	TRBJ1-3	CASGDRDRGNTIYF	TGTGCCAGTGGGGACAGGGACCGAGGAAACACCATATATTTT
14	.	.	TRBV7-2	TRBJ2-3	CASSFWTSDNTQYF	TGTGCCAGCAGCTTTTGGACTTCCGACAATACGCAGTATTTT
15	.	.	TRBV11-2	TRBJ2-3	CASSFKLEDTDTQYF	TGTGCCAGCAGCTTTAAACTAGAGGACACAGATACGCAGTATTTT
15	.	TRBD1	TRBV15	TRBJ2-7	CATSRDGGQQNEQYF	TGTGCCACCAGCAGAGATGGGGGACAGCAGAACGAGCAGTACTTC
15	.	.	TRBV19	TRBJ2-5	CASSIAGWSGETQYF	TGTGCCAGTAGTATCGCAGGTTGGTCTGGGGAGACCCAGTACTTC
16	.	TRBD2	TRBV6-1	TRBJ2-3	CASSELAASAGGTQYF	TGTGCCAGCAGTGAACTGGCCGCTAGCGCGGGGGGTACGCAGTATTTT
16	once	TRBD2	TRBV30	TRBJ2-7	CAWSDGTSGVTYEQYF	TGTGCCTGGAGTGACGGGACTAGCGGGGTAACCTACGAGCAGTACTTC
15	.	TRBD1	TRBV9	TRBJ2-2	CASSVGTGSTGELFF	TGTGCCAGCAGCGTAGGGACAGGTTCCACCGGGGAGCTGTTTTTT
15	.	TRBD1	TRBV27	TRBJ2-7	CASSSTGGASYEQYF	TGTGCCAGCAGTTCAACAGGGGGCGCATCCTACGAGCAGTACTTC
11	.	.	TRBV20-1	TRBJ2-7	CSAQNDYEQYF	TGCAGTGCTCAAAATGACTACGAGCAGTACTTC
14	.	.	TRBV27	TRBJ2-1	CASSTAPPGNEQFF	TGTGCCAGCAGTACGGCCCCACCTGGCAATGAGCAGTTCTTC
15	.	TRBD2	TRBV10-3	TRBJ2-1	CAISDLAGENNEQFF	TGTGCCATCAGTGACCTCGCGGGGGAAAACAATGAGCAGTTCTTC
15	.	TRBD1	TRBV5-4	TRBJ2-7	CASSFGTGGSYEQYF	TGTGCCAGCAGCTTTGGGACAGGGGGATCCTACGAGCAGTACTTC
16	.	.	TRBV7-9	TRBJ1-1	CASSRSFGQQNTEAFF	TGTGCCAGCAGCAGGAGCTTCGGACAGCAGAACACTGAAGCTTTCTTT
15	once	.	TRBV30	TRBJ2-6	CAWSVGYSGANVLTF	TGTGCCTGGAGTGTGGGGTACTCTGGGGCCAACGTCCTGACTTTC
13	.	.	TRBV7-8	TRBJ2-7	CASSLGTPYEQYF	TGTGCCAGCAGCTTAGGGACTCCCTACGAGCAGTACTTC
17	.	TRBD1	TRBV5-8	TRBJ2-3	CASSSYTGGYGTDTQYF	TGTGCCAGCAGCTCCTACACAGGGGGCTACGGCACAGATACGCAGTATTTT
14	.	.	TRBV30	TRBJ2-1	CAWKPRDRYNEQFF	TGTGCCTGGAAACCCCGGGACCGTTACAATGAGCAGTTCTTC
13	few	.	TRBV30	TRBJ2-2	CAWSWRVAGELFF	TGTGCCTGGAGTTGGAGGGTGGCCGGGGAGCTGTTTTTT
13	.	.	TRBV6-5	TRBJ2-2	CASSPRATGELFF	TGTGCCAGCAGCCCCAGGGCCACCGGGGAGCTGTTTTTT
14	.	.	TRBV28	TRBJ2-3	CASSPTWSLDTQYF	TGTGCCAGCAGTCCAACCTGGTCCCTTGATACGCAGTATTTT
16	once	.	TRBV21-1	TRBJ1-2	CASSKASAGECYGYTF	TGTGCCAGCAGCAAAGCCTCGGCAGGGGAATGCTATGGCTACACCTTC
16	.	TRBD1	TRBV13	TRBJ2-3	CASSPRQGTSTDTQYF	TGTGCCAGCAGCCCCAGACAGGGAACTAGCACAGATACGCAGTATTTT
15	.	.	TRBV6-5	TRBJ2-1	CAAALGPGSHNEQFF	TGTGCCGCGGCCCTCGGACCCGGGTCCCACAATGAGCAGTTCTTC
11	.	.	TRBV20-1	TRBJ2-7	CSARDSYEQYF	TGCAGTGCTAGGGACTCCTACGAGCAGTACTTC
15	.	.	TRBV5-1	TRBJ2-7	CASSLGTTSGDEQYF	TGCGCCAGCAGCTTGGGGACGACCTCTGGCGACGAGCAGTACTTC
13	.	.	TRBV13	TRBJ2-2	CASSFRGAGELFF	TGTGCCAGCAGCTTCAGGGGGGCCGGGGAGCTGTTTTTT